The text below deals with one T cell receptor (beta chain). Its antigen is as yet unknown. The junction and the germline gene differ at one end; a read error may be behind it. The data originate from a study of T cells in Graves' hyperthyroidism and ophthalmopathy. General study points: Most expanded thyroid clonotypes above 0.001 recurred in blood. Ophthalmopathy was distinguished from stable hyperthyroidism by 13 V-J signatures.

Authors of the study amplified TCR beta CDR3 regions from RNA transcripts. Using the HTBI primer set, a first-round RT-PCR was run on the TCR CDR3. TCRdb recomputed calls from the multiplex PCR reads with MiXCR, one row per CDR3 protein. The sample includes 550,000 to 700,000 distinct CDR3 sequences, 35% to 55% seen only once; the top ten take 15% to 20%. This CDR3 region has 13 residues. Germline loops: CDR1 SGHNT, CDR2 YENEEA. Sequencing was performed on peripheral blood or thyroid tissue (not recorded which). The genes are TRBV11-3 and TRBJ1-2; 12 bases map to TRBD1. The TCR was taken from an adult woman with Graves' disease, either hyperthyroidism or ophthalmopathy (not recorded which). CDR3 sequence: CASSSGTGGAGSF. The CDR3 nucleotides are TGTGCCAGCAGCTCGGGGACAGGGGGCGCCGGGTCCTTC.